These T cell receptor beta chains were read from a single sample in a study of blood T cell repertoires in COVID-19. TCRdb's copy holds only in-frame clones and misses some; the assay was immunoSEQ multiplex PCR. The table has about 50,000 clones, more than 70% seen once. The sample comprised peripheral blood. The receptors here all came from a man aged 55 to 69 with acute or convalescent COVID-19. The CDR3 runs from the conserved cysteine through the conserved F or W. D genes are given only for firm matches. Some rows have no size entry. The others give once, few or many, or a class for an expanded clone.

d_call	clone_size	v_call	j_call	cdr3_aa	cdr3_nt
.	.	TRBV9	TRBJ2-5	CASSVFPRAETQYF	TGTGCCAGCAGCGTATTCCCTAGAGCAGAGACCCAGTACTTC
.	once	TRBV21-1	TRBJ2-6	CASSKTLQAASGANVLTF	TGTGCCAGCAGCAAAACGCTACAGGCAGCCTCTGGGGCCAACGTCCTGACTTTC
.	once	TRBV28	TRBJ2-7	CASSLSGLYEQYF	TGTGCCAGCAGTCTCAGCGGCCTCTACGAGCAGTACTTC
TRBD2	.	TRBV29-1	TRBJ2-6	CSVTSGNSGANVLTF	TGCAGCGTTACTAGCGGGAACTCTGGGGCCAACGTCCTGACTTTC
.	.	TRBV10-3	TRBJ2-2	CAISPTGGADPANTGELFF	TGTGCCATCAGTCCCACCGGTGGAGCGGACCCAGCGAACACCGGGGAGCTGTTTTTT
.	.	TRBV6-5	TRBJ1-1	CASSQGTRNTEAFF	TGTGCCAGCAGCCAAGGGACACGAAACACTGAAGCTTTCTTT
TRBD1	.	TRBV19	TRBJ1-5	CASSTTTGGVLGNQPQHF	TGTGCCAGTAGTACGACGACAGGGGGCGTACTCGGCAATCAGCCCCAGCATTTT
.	.	TRBV19	TRBJ2-2	CASWAYTGELFF	TGTGCTTCTTGGGCCTACACCGGGGAGCTGTTTTTT
.	.	TRBV27	TRBJ2-2	CASSQPTKVTGELFF	TGTGCCAGCAGCCAACCCACTAAAGTGACCGGGGAGCTGTTTTTT
.	.	TRBV7-9	TRBJ2-1	CASSPLPSLYNEQFF	TGTGCCAGCAGCCCACTTCCCTCCCTCTACAATGAGCAGTTCTTC
TRBD2	once	TRBV3-1/TRBV3-2	TRBJ2-1	CASSQRWGGEQFF	TGTGCCAGCAGTCAGAGATGGGGGGGTGAGCAGTTCTTC
.	once	TRBV5-6	TRBJ2-6	CASSLEPGANVLTF	TGTGCCAGCAGCCTTGAGCCTGGGGCCAACGTCCTGACTTTC
TRBD2	once	TRBV6-1	TRBJ2-3	CASSEALAGGTNTQYF	TGTGCCAGCAGTGAAGCCCTAGCGGGAGGAACTAATACGCAGTATTTT
.	.	TRBV5-1	TRBJ2-7	CASSLWTGIPYEQYF	TGCGCCAGCAGCCTATGGACTGGGATACCCTACGAGCAGTACTTC
.	.	TRBV5-1	TRBJ2-1	CASSLWVGAGSAYNEQFF	TGCGCCAGCAGCTTGTGGGTGGGAGCGGGTAGTGCCTACAATGAGCAGTTCTTC
.	.	TRBV20-1	TRBJ2-4	CSALRGRLYF	TGCAGTGCTCTTCGAGGTCGGCTGTACTTC